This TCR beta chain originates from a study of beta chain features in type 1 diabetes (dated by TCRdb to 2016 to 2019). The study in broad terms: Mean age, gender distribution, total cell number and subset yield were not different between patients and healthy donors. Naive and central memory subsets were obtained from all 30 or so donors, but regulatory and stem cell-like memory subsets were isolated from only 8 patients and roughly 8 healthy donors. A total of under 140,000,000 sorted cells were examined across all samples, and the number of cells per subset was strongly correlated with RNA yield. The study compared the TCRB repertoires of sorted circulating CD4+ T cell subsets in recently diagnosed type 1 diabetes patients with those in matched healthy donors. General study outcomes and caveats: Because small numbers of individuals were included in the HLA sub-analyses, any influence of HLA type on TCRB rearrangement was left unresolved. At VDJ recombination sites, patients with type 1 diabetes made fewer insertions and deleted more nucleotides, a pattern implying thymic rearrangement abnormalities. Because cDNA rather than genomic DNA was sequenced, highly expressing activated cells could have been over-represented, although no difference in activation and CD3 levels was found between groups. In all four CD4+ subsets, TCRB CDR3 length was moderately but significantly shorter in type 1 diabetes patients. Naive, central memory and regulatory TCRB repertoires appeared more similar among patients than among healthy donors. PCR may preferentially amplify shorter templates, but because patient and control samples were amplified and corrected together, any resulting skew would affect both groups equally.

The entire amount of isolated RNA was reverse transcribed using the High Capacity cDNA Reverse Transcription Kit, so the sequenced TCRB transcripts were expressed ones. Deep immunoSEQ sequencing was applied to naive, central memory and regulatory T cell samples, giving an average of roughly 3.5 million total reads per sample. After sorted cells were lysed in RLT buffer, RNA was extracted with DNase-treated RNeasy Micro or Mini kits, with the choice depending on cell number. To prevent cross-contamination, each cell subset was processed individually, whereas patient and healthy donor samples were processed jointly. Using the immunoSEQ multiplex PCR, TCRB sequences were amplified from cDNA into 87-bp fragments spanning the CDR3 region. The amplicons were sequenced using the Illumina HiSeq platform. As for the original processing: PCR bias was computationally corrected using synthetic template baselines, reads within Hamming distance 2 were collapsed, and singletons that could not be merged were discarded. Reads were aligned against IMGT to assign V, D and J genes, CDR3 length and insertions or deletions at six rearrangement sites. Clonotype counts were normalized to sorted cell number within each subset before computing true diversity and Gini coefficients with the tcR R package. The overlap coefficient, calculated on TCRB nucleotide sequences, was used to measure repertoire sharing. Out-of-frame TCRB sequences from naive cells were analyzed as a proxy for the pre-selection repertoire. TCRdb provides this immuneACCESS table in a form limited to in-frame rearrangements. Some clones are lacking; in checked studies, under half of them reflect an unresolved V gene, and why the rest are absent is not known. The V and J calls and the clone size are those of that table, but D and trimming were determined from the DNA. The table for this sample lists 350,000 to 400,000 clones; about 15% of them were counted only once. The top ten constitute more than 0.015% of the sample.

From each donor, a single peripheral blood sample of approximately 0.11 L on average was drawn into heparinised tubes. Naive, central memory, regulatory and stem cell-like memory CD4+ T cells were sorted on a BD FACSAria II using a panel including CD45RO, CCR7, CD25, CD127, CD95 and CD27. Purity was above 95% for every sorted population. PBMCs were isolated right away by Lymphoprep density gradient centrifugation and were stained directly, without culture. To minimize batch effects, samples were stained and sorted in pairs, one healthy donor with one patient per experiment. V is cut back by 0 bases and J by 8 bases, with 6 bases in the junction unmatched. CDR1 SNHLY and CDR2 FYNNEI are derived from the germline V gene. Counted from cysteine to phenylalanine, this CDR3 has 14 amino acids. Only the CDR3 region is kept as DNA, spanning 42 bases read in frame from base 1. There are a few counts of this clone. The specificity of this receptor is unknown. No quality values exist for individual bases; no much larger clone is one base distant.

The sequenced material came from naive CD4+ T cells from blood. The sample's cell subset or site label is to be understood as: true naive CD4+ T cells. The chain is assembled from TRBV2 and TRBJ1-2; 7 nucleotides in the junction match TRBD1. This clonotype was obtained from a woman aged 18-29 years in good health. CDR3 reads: CASSEARTGQGYTF. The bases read TGTGCCAGCAGTGAAGCGAGGACAGGACAAGGCTACACCTTC.